This T cell receptor beta chain is from a study of shared clonotypes between healthy human individuals. This CDR3 region has 16 residues. In germline, CDR1 is SGDLS, CDR2 YYNGEE. V dropped 4 bases and J dropped 2 bases, with 17 bases sitting between them. Running of the assay took place at deep level. Each PCR replicate run on unsorted PBMC took in approximately 300 ng DNA, roughly 32,000 T cell genomes. In the original workflow: ImmunoSEQ gave junction-only sequences without quality scores, so filtering differed. Assay used: immunoSEQ multiplex PCR; TCRdb lists only in-frame clones, some missing. V, J and clone size reflect that table, while D and trimming were determined from the DNA. The sample has about half a million clones, around 73% seen once.

V is TRBV9 and J is TRBJ2-3; D is possibly TRBD1 (6 bases). The sample was PBMCs. The sequence was obtained from a woman in her thirties or forties in good health. Some clones in this sample may be carry-over from other donors' samples. In nucleotides, the CDR3 is TGTGCCAGCAGCTTTACCATCGGACAGCTCACAGATACGCAGTATTTT. It yields the protein CASSFTIGQLTDTQYF.